This T cell receptor beta chain was captured by sequencing in a study of blood T cell repertoires in COVID-19. Overall study: Acute-phase and convalescent COVID-19 samples originated in the United States, Italy and Spain.

This CDR3 is 15 amino acids long. Germline V gene lookup returns CDR1 MNHEY and CDR2 SMNVEV (reference sequence). The V gene end was trimmed by 3 bases and the J gene end by 2 bases; junction bases not matched to a gene: 7. The assay was immunoSEQ multiplex PCR, and TCRdb's table has in-frame clones only and misses some. This table holds fewer than 250,000 clones, under 85% found once. The chain joins TRBV27 to TRBJ2-7, with 7 bases fitting TRBD1. The source of this sequence is a man aged 60 to 69 who had recovered from COVID-19. The sequenced sample was PBMCs or T cells enriched from blood (not recorded which). CDR3: CASSLRDRTTYEQYF. CDR3 in DNA: TGTGCCAGCAGTTTGAGGGACAGAACAACCTACGAGCAGTACTTC.